Below, 18 T cell receptor beta chains from the same sample are listed, as sequenced in a study of OX40 agonist ivuxolimab in advanced cancers. Assay: immunoSEQ multiplex PCR; the TCRdb copy retains only in-frame clones and omits some. The sample lists around 66,000 clones, roughly 89% occurring once. The specimen was CD4+ or CD8+ T cells sorted from blood, collected in a trial of the OX40 agonist ivuxolimab. All receptors derive from an adult with an advanced solid tumor such as melanoma, head and neck, liver or kidney cancer.

The CDR3 region is CASSLDDGPNTEAFF. The CDR3 region has the DNA TGCGCCAGCAGCTTGGACGACGGCCCGAACACTGAAGCTTTCTTT. This chain links TRBV5-1 with TRBJ1-1; unclear D gene. This CDR3 comprises 15 residues. Germline V lookup: CDR1 SGHRS, CDR2 YFSETQ. The V end lost 0 bases, the J end lost 1 base, and 10 bases lay between the germline ends.

The gene calls are TRBV2 and TRBJ1-4, with a tentative D call TRBD1 (6 bases). CDR3 length: 15 amino acids. From germline, CDR1 is SNHLY and CDR2 FYNNEI. The ends were cut back, 7 bases at V and 4 bases at J, with 16 bases in the middle. This chain's CDR3 is CASTDPEQGNEKLFF. CDR3 DNA: TGTGCCAGCACCGACCCCGAACAGGGTAATGAAAAACTGTTTTTT.

The rearrangement uses TRBV7-3 and TRBJ2-1, with D possibly matching TRBD2 (5 bases). The CDR3 has 16 residues. Per the germline V gene, CDR1 is SGHTA and CDR2 is FQGTGA. V was pared by 1 base and J by 0 bases, with 10 bases between. CDR3 sequence reads: CASSLISGSSYNEQFF. CDR3 coding DNA: TGTGCCAGCAGCTTAATTTCGGGGAGCTCCTACAATGAGCAGTTCTTC.

This chain connects TRBV5-6 to TRBJ1-2, with D hard to call. Germline V gene sequence: CDR1 SGHDT, CDR2 YYEEEE. Between the trimmed V and J ends, which lost 3 bases and 5 bases, there was a span of 8 bases. This CDR3 is built from 12 residues. The CDR3 nucleotides read TGTGCCAGCAGCTCCCTAGGGTATGGCTACACCTTC. Its translation is CASSSLGYGYTF.

This sequence joins TRBV19 and TRBJ1-1; 9 positions match TRBD1. Germline-derived CDR1 and CDR2 are LNHDA and SQIVND (reference sequence). CDR3 length equals 15 residues. The junction had 9 bases not matched to a gene; V was cut back by 7 bases and J by 3 bases. The CDR3 nucleotides are TGTGCCAGTACCAGGACAGGGGCGGAGGACACTGAAGCTTTCTTT. Encoded protein: CASTRTGAEDTEAFF.

About this clone: Within the sample, other DNA sequences also encode this same CDR3. The chain has TRBV20-1 and TRBJ2-5, with D maybe TRBD2 (5 bases). V was trimmed by 6 bases and J by 5 bases, leaving 10 bases between them. Germline loops: CDR1 DFQATT, CDR2 SNEGSKA (reference sequence). There are 11 residues in the CDR3. Written as DNA, the CDR3 is TGCAGTGCCCCTAGAGGGGAGACCCAGTACTTC. Translated, it gives CSAPRGETQYF.

The chain uses TRBV7-9 and TRBJ2-7, with TRBD1 identical over 7 bases. The germline V gene encodes CDR1 SEHNR and CDR2 FQNEAQ (reference sequence). After removal of 5 bases from V and 2 bases from J, the junction contained 9 bases not matched to a gene. The CDR3 runs to 15 residues. CDR3 region: CASSPDRVSTYEQYF. The CDR3 nucleotides read TGTGCCAGCAGCCCCGACAGGGTTAGTACCTACGAGCAGTACTTC.

This chain links TRBV18 with TRBJ2-1; TRBD1 agrees at 9 bases. CDR1 and CDR2 (germline): KGHSH, LQKENI. This CDR3 region has 12 residues. V was clipped by 6 bases and J by 8 bases; unmatched bases: 2. CDR3 in DNA: TGTGCCAGCTCTCGGGACAGGGATGAGCAGTTCTTC. It codes for CASSRDRDEQFF.

V and J are TRBV6-6 and TRBJ2-1; 8 bases match TRBD2. The CDR3 runs to 15 residues. Germline V gene data show CDR1 as MNHNY and CDR2 as SVGAGI (reference sequence). The ends lost 7 bases at V and 7 bases at J; junction bases unmatched: 12. The CDR3 sequence is CASMPRREVWNEQFF. CDR3 nucleotides: TGTGCCAGCATGCCCCGGCGGGAGGTCTGGAATGAGCAGTTCTTC.

V and J are TRBV5-1 and TRBJ2-1, with 10 bases identical to TRBD2. CDR3 length equals 15 residues. CDR1 and CDR2 (germline): SGHRS, YFSETQ. Trimming at V came to 1 base and at J to 5 bases, leaving 3 bases not matched to a gene. The CDR3 here is CASSLRTSGDNEQFF. The DNA of the CDR3 is TGCGCCAGCAGCTTGCGGACTAGCGGCGACAATGAGCAGTTCTTC.

This chain links TRBV10-2 with TRBJ2-1, with D uncertain. The germline gives CDR1 WSHSY, CDR2 SAAADI. V was pared by 5 bases and J by 4 bases, with 15 bases between. The CDR3 sequence is 15 residues long. The CDR3 DNA is TGCGCCAGCAGTCCCCAAGCGAGTCATTACAATGAGCAGTTCTTC. It is translated as CASSPQASHYNEQFF.

The V call is TRBV19, the J call TRBJ2-1; 8 bases agree with TRBD2. The ends lost 2 bases at V and 0 bases at J; junction bases unmatched: 0. Per germline, CDR1 LNHDA and CDR2 SQIVND (reference sequence). CDR3 size: 15 residues. The CDR3 region has the DNA TGTGCCAGTAGTATACGGGGGGGCTCCTACAATGAGCAGTTCTTC. Translating gives CASSIRGGSYNEQFF.

This sequence joins TRBV27 and TRBJ2-5, with D perhaps matching TRBD2 (6 bases). The V end was cut by 4 bases, the J end by 9 bases, with 18 bases between. Germline values: CDR1 MNHEY, CDR2 SMNVEV (reference sequence). The CDR3 has 14 residues. CDR3 amino acids: CASSSSTSPGSQYF. CDR3 sequence (DNA): TGTGCCAGCAGTTCCTCAACTAGCCCGGGGTCCCAGTACTTC.

The rearrangement joins TRBV15 to TRBJ1-4; the D is unclear. The CDR3 covers 17 residues. V was pared by 3 bases and J by 3 bases, with 17 bases between. Germline CDR1 is LNHNV and CDR2 is YYDKDF (reference sequence). The CDR3 region is CATSSTTKGPANEKLFF. CDR3 DNA: TGTGCCACCAGCAGCACCACTAAGGGCCCGGCTAATGAAAAACTGTTTTTT.

The chain employs TRBV11-2 and TRBJ1-4, with 7 bases matching TRBD1. Germline CDR1 reads SGHAT; CDR2 reads FQNNGV. V lost 6 bases to trimming and J lost 6 bases; unmatched junction nucleotides: 16. CDR3 size: 17 residues. The CDR3 sequence is CASSSPPYGRGDEKLFF. The CDR3 region has the DNA TGTGCCAGCAGTTCACCTCCTTACGGCAGGGGGGATGAAAAACTGTTTTTT.

V is TRBV19 and J is TRBJ2-3, with D perhaps assigned TRBD1 or TRBD2 (6 bases each). The CDR3 is 14 amino acids. The germline CDR1 and CDR2 sequences are LNHDA and SQIVND (reference sequence). The ends were cut back, 4 bases at V and 1 base at J, with 9 bases in the middle. CDR3 DNA sequence: TGTGCCAGTAGTACAGGGGAGGGCACAGATACGCAGTATTTT. Translating gives CASSTGEGTDTQYF.

As concerns this clone: Other DNA sequences from this sample encode an identical CDR3 as well. The chain combines TRBV6-1 with TRBJ2-5, with D possibly being TRBD1 or TRBD2 (6 bases each). The CDR3 totals 15 residues. V was shortened by 8 bases and J by 5 bases, with 21 bases between the two germline ends. Germline CDR1 MNHNS, CDR2 SASEGT. The CDR3 coding sequence is TGTGCCAGCGCCTTGTTCCGTCGAGGGGGGGAGACCCAGTACTTC. Residues: CASALFRRGGETQYF.

For this clone: Other DNA sequences from this sample encode an identical CDR3 as well. The V gene is TRBV13, the J gene TRBJ1-2; 7 nucleotides align to TRBD1. CDR3 length: 13 amino acids. The germline V gene encodes CDR1 PRHDT and CDR2 FYEKMQ (reference sequence). V shed 6 bases and J 2 bases; nucleotides not matched to a gene: 3. CDR3: CASSSDRNYGYTF. In DNA, the CDR3 is TGTGCCAGCAGTTCGGACAGGAACTATGGCTACACCTTC.